Below, 20 T cell receptor beta chains from the same sample are listed, as sequenced in a study of T cell responses to AZD1222 COVID-19 vaccine. Repertoires were generated with immunoSEQ multiplex PCR, while TCRdb's copy carries only in-frame clones and drops some. Of 95,000 to 130,000 clones listed, roughly 90% were seen once; the top ten hold around 7.2%. Sequencing used peripheral blood, obtained on day 0 of AZD1222 vaccination. The origin of the receptors is an adult in good health.

The chain recombines TRBV5-5 with TRBJ2-3; D might be TRBD2 (6 bases). Germline CDR1 is SGHKS and CDR2 is YYEKEE (reference sequence). V lost 2 bases to trimming and J lost 2 bases, with 18 bases between them. This CDR3 comprises 17 residues. CDR3 bases: TGTGCCAGCAGCTTTTCGGAGCGGGCCGTGTACACAGATACGCAGTATTTT. Amino acids: CASSFSERAVYTDTQYF.

The J gene is TRBJ1-5, the V gene TRBV15; D perhaps matches TRBD1 (5 bases). V was pared by 0 bases and J by 1 base, with 7 bases between. The CDR3 has 15 residues. The V gene's germline CDR1 is LNHNV and CDR2 YYDKDF (reference sequence). This CDR3 reads CATSRDKGSNQPQHF. For the CDR3, the DNA is TGTGCCACCAGCAGAGATAAGGGGAGCAATCAGCCCCAGCATTTT.

The chain joins TRBV19 to TRBJ2-7; D gene ambiguous. The germline CDR1 and CDR2 sequences are LNHDA and SQIVND (reference sequence). The V gene lost 3 bases and the J gene lost 2 bases, with 20 bases spanning the gap. This CDR3 is 17 amino acids long. As DNA, the CDR3 is TGTGCCAGTAGTATCAGTCGTGCGGCAGGTTCGGCCTACGAGCAGTACTTC. Protein product: CASSISRAAGSAYEQYF.

This chain uses TRBV5-1 with TRBJ2-7; TRBD1 aligns across 7 bases. V lost 3 bases to trimming and J lost 2 bases; unmatched junction nucleotides: 5. The germline V gene has CDR1 SGHRS and CDR2 YFSETQ. This CDR3 has 14 residues. The CDR3 coding sequence is TGCGCCAGCAGCTCCGGGGACAGTGCCTACGAGCAGTACTTC. Protein product: CASSSGDSAYEQYF.

The chain recombines TRBV30 with TRBJ1-6; D ambiguous. This CDR3 region has 13 residues. Germline CDR1 reads GTSNPN; CDR2 reads SVGIG (reference sequence). V was shortened by 5 bases and J by 7 bases, with 12 bases between the two germline ends. CDR3 bases: TGTGCCTGGGCCCCGACTCCCAATTCACCCCTCCACTTT. This sequence encodes CAWAPTPNSPLHF.

V gene TRBV7-9 combines with J gene TRBJ1-4; D is uncertain. Germline V lookup: CDR1 SEHNR, CDR2 FQNEAQ (reference sequence). Trimming left V 0 bases short and J 8 bases short, with 10 bases between. The CDR3 has 14 residues. This CDR3 is CASSLAGPPEKLFF. The CDR3 nucleotides read TGTGCCAGCAGCTTAGCAGGTCCACCCGAAAAACTGTTTTTT.

The rearrangement uses TRBV29-1 and TRBJ2-1; D is perhaps TRBD2 (6 bases). The CDR3 contains 16 residues. Per the germline V gene, CDR1 is SQVTM and CDR2 is ANQGSEA. V shed 5 bases and J shed 7 bases, with 24 bases lying between them. CDR3 coding DNA: TGCAGCGTTTTGCCTAACCGGGACTTCCTAAGGAATGAGCAGTTCTTC. Encoded protein: CSVLPNRDFLRNEQFF.

The chain recombines TRBV7-6 with TRBJ2-3; 7 bases agree with TRBD2. Germline loops: CDR1 SGHVS, CDR2 FNYEAQ. The junction had 6 bases not matched to a gene; V was cut back by 5 bases and J by 1 base. The CDR3 runs 15 residues. The CDR3 region has the DNA TGTGCCAGCAGCCGGGCCAGCGGGGGCACAGATACGCAGTATTTT. Protein sequence: CASSRASGGTDTQYF.

The genes are TRBV28 and TRBJ1-2; a weak D match, TRBD1 (5 bases). Germline lookup yields CDR1 MDHEN and CDR2 SYDVKM. The V and J ends lost 3 bases and 1 base respectively, with 9 bases between them. The length of the CDR3 is 14 residues. CDR3 in DNA: TGTGCCAGCAGTTTGGGGGGAAGTAACTATGGCTACACCTTC. This gives the protein CASSLGGSNYGYTF.

The chain combines TRBV28 with TRBJ1-6; possibly TRBD1 for D (6 bases). There are 14 residues in the CDR3. From germline, CDR1 is MDHEN and CDR2 SYDVKM. V was trimmed by 5 bases and J by 10 bases, leaving 15 bases between them. This chain's CDR3 is CASSTHRDGSPLHF. CDR3 in DNA: TGTGCCAGCAGTACCCACAGGGACGGCTCACCCCTCCACTTT.

The chain carries TRBV2 and TRBJ1-2; D is undetermined. Looked up from germline, CDR1 is SNHLY and CDR2 is FYNNEI. The CDR3 length is 13 residues. V gave up 1 base and J gave up 1 base, with 4 bases separating them. CDR3 in amino acids: CASSEGSNYGYTF. CDR3 coding DNA: TGTGCCAGCAGTGAAGGAAGTAACTATGGCTACACCTTC. The full variable domain, in which reference TRBV2 and TRBJ1-2 provide the parts outside the CDR3, is EPEVTQTPSHQVTQMGQEVILRCVPISNHLYFYWYRQILGQKVEFLVSFYNNEISEKSEIFDDQFSVERPDGSNFTLKIRSTKLEDSAMYFCASSEGSNYGYTFGSGTRLTVV.

The chain combines TRBV9 with TRBJ2-4; D is possibly TRBD2 (5 bases). Between the trimmed V and J ends, which lost 0 bases and 9 bases, there was a span of 10 bases. In germline, CDR1 is SGDLS, CDR2 YYNGEE. The CDR3 is 13 residues long. The CDR3 spells CASSVALGSIQYF. CDR3 sequence (DNA): TGTGCCAGCAGCGTAGCTCTTGGGAGCATTCAGTACTTC.

The chain is built from TRBV29-1 and TRBJ1-6; D unresolved. Germline CDR1 SQVTM, CDR2 ANQGSEA. V lost 5 bases and J 3 bases, leaving 8 bases between the germline ends. The CDR3 length is 13 residues. This chain's CDR3 is CSVRQDYNSPLHF. CDR3 nucleotide sequence: TGCAGCGTTCGGCAGGACTATAATTCACCCCTCCACTTT.

CDR3 region: CASSFERTRYNEQFF. For the CDR3, the DNA is TGTGCCAGCAGCTTCGAGAGGACTCGATACAATGAGCAGTTCTTC. The chain combines TRBV7-6 with TRBJ2-1, with TRBD2 as a possible D gene (5 bases). The V gene's germline CDR1 is SGHVS and CDR2 FNYEAQ. V dropped 3 bases and J dropped 4 bases, with 13 bases sitting between them. This CDR3 is built from 15 residues.

The V and J genes are TRBV3-1 (or the pseudogene TRBV3-2) and TRBJ2-5; D is unresolved. The CDR3 extends over 15 amino acids. V was trimmed by 0 bases and J by 10 bases, leaving 18 bases between them. Germline-derived CDR1 and CDR2 are LGHDT and YNNKEL (reference sequence). CDR3 bases: TGTGCCAGCAGCCAAGATACCCATAAGGATCGTAACCAGTACTTC. It yields the protein CASSQDTHKDRNQYF.

The CDR3 protein is CASKVSGIGSTDTQYF. The CDR3 DNA reads as TGTGCCAGCAAGGTTAGCGGGATAGGAAGCACAGATACGCAGTATTTT. This chain connects TRBV2 to TRBJ2-3; TRBD2 agrees at 8 bases. V gave up 7 bases and J gave up 0 bases; unmatched junction bases: 9. The CDR3 runs to 16 residues. Germline loops: CDR1 SNHLY, CDR2 FYNNEI.

This chain links TRBV9 with TRBJ2-1, with a weak D call TRBD1 (5 bases). Trimming shortened V by 0 bases and J by 3 bases, and 13 bases separated the two germline ends. Germline values: CDR1 SGDLS, CDR2 YYNGEE. The CDR3 spans 16 residues. The CDR3 reads CASSVEGLAGYNEQFF. Written as DNA, the CDR3 is TGTGCCAGCAGCGTAGAGGGGTTAGCCGGCTACAATGAGCAGTTCTTC.

With regard to this clone: This sample includes further DNA sequences coding for the same CDR3. V and J are TRBV18 and TRBJ2-5; D is uncertain. Trimming took off 3 bases at V and 5 bases at J, with 4 bases between the two ends. The CDR3 has 11 amino acids. From germline, CDR1 is KGHSH and CDR2 LQKENI. The DNA for the CDR3 is TGTGCCAGCTCACCCCGGGAGACCCAGTACTTC. Its protein product is CASSPRETQYF.

The genes are TRBV5-1 and TRBJ1-2, with TRBD1 matching 8 bases. The CDR3 contains 13 residues. V lost 3 bases to trimming and J lost 3 bases; unmatched junction nucleotides: 1. CDR1 SGHRS and CDR2 YFSETQ come from the germline V gene. This chain's CDR3 is CASSSGQDYGYTF. Written as DNA, the CDR3 is TGCGCCAGCAGCTCGGGACAGGACTATGGCTACACCTTC.

There are a few counts of this clone. V and J are TRBV4-2 and TRBJ1-6, with D unclear. There are 14 residues in the CDR3. Germline values: CDR1 LGHNA, CDR2 YNFKEQ. V shed 0 bases and J shed 7 bases, with 7 bases lying between them. The DNA for the CDR3 is TGTGCCAGCAGCCAAGAGGGATCCAATTCACCCCTCCACTTT. Its protein is CASSQEGSNSPLHF.